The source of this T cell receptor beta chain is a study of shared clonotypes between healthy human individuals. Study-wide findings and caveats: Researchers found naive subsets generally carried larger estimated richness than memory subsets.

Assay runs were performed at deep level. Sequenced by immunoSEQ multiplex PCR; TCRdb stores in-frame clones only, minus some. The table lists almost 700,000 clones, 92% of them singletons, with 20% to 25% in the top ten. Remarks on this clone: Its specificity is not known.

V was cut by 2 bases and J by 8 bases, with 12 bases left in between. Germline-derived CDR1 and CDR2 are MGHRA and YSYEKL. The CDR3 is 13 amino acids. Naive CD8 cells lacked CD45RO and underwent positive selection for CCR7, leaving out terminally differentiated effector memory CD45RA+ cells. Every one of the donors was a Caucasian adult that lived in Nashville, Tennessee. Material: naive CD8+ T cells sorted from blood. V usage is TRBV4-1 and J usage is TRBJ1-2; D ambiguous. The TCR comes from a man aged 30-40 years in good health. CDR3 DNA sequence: TGCGCCAGCAGCCAACGGAACCTTGAAGGCTACACCTTC. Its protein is CASSQRNLEGYTF.